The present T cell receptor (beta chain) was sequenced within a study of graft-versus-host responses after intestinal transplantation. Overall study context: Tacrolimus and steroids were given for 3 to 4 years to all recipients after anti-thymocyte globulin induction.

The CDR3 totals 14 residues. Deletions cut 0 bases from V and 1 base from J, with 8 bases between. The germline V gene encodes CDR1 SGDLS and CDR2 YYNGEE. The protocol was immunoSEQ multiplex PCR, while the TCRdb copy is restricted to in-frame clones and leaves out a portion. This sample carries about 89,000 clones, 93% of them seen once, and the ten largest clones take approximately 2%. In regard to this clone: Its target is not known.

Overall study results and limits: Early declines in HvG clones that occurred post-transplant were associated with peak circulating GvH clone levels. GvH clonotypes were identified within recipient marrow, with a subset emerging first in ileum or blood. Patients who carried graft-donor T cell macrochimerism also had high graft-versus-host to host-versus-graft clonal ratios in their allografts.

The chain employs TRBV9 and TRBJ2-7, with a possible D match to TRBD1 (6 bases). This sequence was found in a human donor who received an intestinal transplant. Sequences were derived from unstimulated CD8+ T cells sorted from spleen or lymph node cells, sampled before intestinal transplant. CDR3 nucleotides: TGTGCCAGCAGCGTAGAAGGGGGTTCCTACGAGCAGTACTTC. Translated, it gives CASSVEGGSYEQYF.